Sequencing of this TCR beta chain was carried out in a study of CD8+CD57+ T cells in acquired aplastic anemia. V lost 0 bases, J lost 2 bases, and 5 bases lay in between. Germline V gives CDR1 SGDLS, CDR2 YYNGEE. This CDR3 has 13 residues. Profiling that covered TCR beta VDJ and CDR3 relied on genomic DNA as its template. MiXCR, run by TCRdb on the reads, gives a single entry per CDR3 protein. Among around 170,000 distinct CDR3 sequences listed, roughly half were seen once. Only patients with CD8+CD57+ cell expansion on flow cytometry were chosen for sequencing. Therapy had not been given to patients before blood sampling.

The sequenced sample was sorted CD4+, CD8+, or CD8+CD57+ T cells (not recorded which) from PBMCs. V is TRBV9 and J is TRBJ1-2; D possibly corresponds to TRBD1 (5 bases). This sequence was found in a human donor with aplastic anemia. The CDR3 region is CASSVGQNYGYTF. In DNA form, the CDR3 reads TGTGCCAGCAGCGTAGGACAGAACTATGGCTACACCTTC.